This record covers a single T cell receptor beta chain. This clonotype was seen many times. No cognate antigen has been identified for it. Within one base of it there is no much larger clone, and no base qualities were kept. The library was prepared using multiplex PCR. Sequencing was carried out with an Illumina HiSeq 4000. iRepertoire HTBI primers and Arm-PCR amplification of CDR3 regions were used to construct TCR beta libraries. PCR products were gel purified before sequencing. In the paper's pipeline: Gene usage analysis of CDR3 amino acid clonotypes relied on the approximately 62 TRBV and 14 TRBJ segments identified across samples. COPE and FqMerger were used to merge filtered high-quality paired reads into contigs. BLAST was used to align contigs to the IMGT TRBV, TRBD and TRBJ reference genes, and CDR3 was defined following IMGT. Any clonotype with a frequency above 0.1% was classified as a highly expanded clone. Shannon entropy served as the measure of repertoire diversity, while the Gini coefficient captured V-J evenness. Public clonotypes were defined as clonotypes shared by more than one individual. Using fastp at Q25 and MiXCR, TCRdb reprocessed the public reads and kept productive beta chains. A single entry per CDR3 protein holds the most common genes and DNA from its merged rows. The V and J calls and clone size are TCRdb's, not the authors'. The sample profile shows hundreds of thousands of distinct CDR3 sequences; 20% to 25% of them were found once. The top ten constitute roughly an eighth of the sample.

The CDR3 has 14 amino acids, counting the end cysteine and phenylalanine. The retained sequence is limited to the CDR3, 42 bases, with the frame set at the first base. CDR1 and CDR2 were assigned from the germline V gene (reference sequence) as MNHEY and SMNVEV. V is cut back by 5 bases and J by 4 bases, with 7 bases in the junction unmatched. The data were taken from a study of regulatory T cells in long-lasting Graves disease (dated by TCRdb to about 2021). Study-wide context: Persistent Graves' disease meant more than 5 years of antithyroid drug treatment with TSH receptor autoantibodies that stayed positive. Patients with persistent Graves' disease were compared with patients with newly diagnosed Graves' disease using TCR sequencing and RNA sequencing of peripheral blood. The study was conducted in China and was registered as a clinical trial. TCR sequencing covered around 13 persistent and some 20 newly diagnosed Graves' disease patients, some 35 samples in total. Persistent Graves' disease patients in the clinical cohort had taken antithyroid drugs for roughly ten years on average.

What the authors observed across the whole study: Lower TCR Shannon entropy and fewer highly expanded clones were observed in persistent Graves' disease patients than in newly diagnosed patients, which suggested clonal expansion. Only the TCR beta chain was sequenced and analyzed. A larger number of public clonotypes was shared among persistent patients (around 3,000) than among newly diagnosed patients (roughly 970). As a limitation, the authors acknowledged that the small sample size may reduce accuracy. The study examined only peripheral blood because the primary lesion, thyroid tissue, could not be accessed. Persistent disease showed preferential use of TRBV28, TRBJ1-2 and TRBJ2-5, whereas newly diagnosed disease favored TRBV20-1 and TRBJ2-1.

The time point label on this specimen signifies: persistent/refractory GD, antithyroid drugs over 5 years with positive TRAb. For both TCR sequencing and RNA sequencing, RNA was extracted from PBMCs in TRIzol. The diagnosis of Graves' disease was made according to American Thyroid Association guidelines. Patients for the study were recruited at an endocrinology department in Xi'an, China. From each patient, approximately 9.9 milliliters of peripheral blood was collected into an EDTA anticoagulant tube. Ficoll Paque Plus density gradient separation was used to isolate PBMCs, and no further T cell sorting was done. An Agilent 2100 Bioanalyzer and agarose gel were used to check RNA quality, and a NanoDrop 2000 was used to measure RNA concentration.

This specimen consisted of peripheral blood mononuclear cells (PBMCs), obtained when the disease was refractory, from a patient treated with antithyroid drugs. The sequence is built from TRBV27 and TRBJ2-7, with 8 bases in between that match TRBD1. This clonotype was sampled from a female donor with Graves disease. The nucleotides are TGTGCCAGCAGTACAGGGGGGCATCGTTACGAGCAGTACTTC. Its product reads: CASSTGGHRYEQYF.